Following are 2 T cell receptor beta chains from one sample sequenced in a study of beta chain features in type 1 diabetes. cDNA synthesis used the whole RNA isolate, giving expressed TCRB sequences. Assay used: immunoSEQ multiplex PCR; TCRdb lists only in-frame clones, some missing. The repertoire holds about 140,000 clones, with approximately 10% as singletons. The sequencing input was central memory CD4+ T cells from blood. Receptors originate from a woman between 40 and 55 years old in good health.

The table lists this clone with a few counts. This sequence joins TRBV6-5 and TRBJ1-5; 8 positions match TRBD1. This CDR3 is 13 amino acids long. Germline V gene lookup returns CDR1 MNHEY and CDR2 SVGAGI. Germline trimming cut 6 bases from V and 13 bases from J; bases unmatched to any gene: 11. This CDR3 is CASRLRQGQAQHF. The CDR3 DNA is TGTGCCAGCAGACTCAGACAGGGACAGGCTCAGCATTTT.

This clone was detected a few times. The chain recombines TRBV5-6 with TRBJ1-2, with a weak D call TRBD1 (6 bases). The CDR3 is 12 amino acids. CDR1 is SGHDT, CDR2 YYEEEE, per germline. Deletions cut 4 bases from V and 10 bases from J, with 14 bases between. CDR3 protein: CASSVNRAPYTF. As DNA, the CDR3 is TGTGCCAGCAGCGTGAACAGGGCCCCCTACACCTTC.